The rows below give T cell receptor beta chains drawn from one sample of a study of shared clonotypes between healthy human individuals. Clones were read by immunoSEQ multiplex PCR, and TCRdb kept only the in-frame ones, dropping some. The sample consists of about 1 million clones, around 74% of them appearing once. Sequenced: memory CD4+ T cells sorted from blood. These receptor sequences come from a man aged 18 to 29 in good health. Each CDR3 is given with its conserved first and last residue. Each record gives: J gene, D gene, clone size, V gene, CDR3 protein, CDR3 DNA. A D gene is named only where the DNA matches it firmly. Expanded clones get a size class; other rows say once, few or many, or leave the size out.

j_call: TRBJ2-5
d_call: -
clone_size: -
v_call: TRBV18
cdr3_aa: CASRKGETQYF
cdr3_nt: TGTGCCAGCCGGAAGGGGGAGACCCAGTACTTC

j_call: TRBJ2-7
d_call: -
clone_size: -
v_call: TRBV5-1
cdr3_aa: CASTRSGATYEQYF
cdr3_nt: TGCGCCAGCACGAGATCAGGGGCGACCTACGAGCAGTACTTC

j_call: TRBJ2-1
d_call: TRBD1
clone_size: -
v_call: TRBV7-3
cdr3_aa: CASSPRTGMGEQFF
cdr3_nt: TGTGCCAGCAGCCCGAGGACAGGGATGGGTGAGCAGTTCTTC

j_call: TRBJ2-1
d_call: TRBD2
clone_size: few
v_call: TRBV13
cdr3_aa: CASSPQPGLALGEQFF
cdr3_nt: TGTGCCAGCAGCCCCCAACCGGGACTAGCGCTCGGTGAGCAGTTCTTC

j_call: TRBJ2-5
d_call: -
clone_size: -
v_call: TRBV27
cdr3_aa: CASSLNGGIGETQYF
cdr3_nt: TGTGCCAGCAGTTTAAACGGCGGGATAGGAGAGACCCAGTACTTC

j_call: TRBJ1-5
d_call: TRBD1
clone_size: -
v_call: TRBV19
cdr3_aa: CASRGTGEGNQPQHF
cdr3_nt: TGTGCCAGTAGGGGGACAGGGGAGGGCAATCAGCCCCAGCATTTT

j_call: TRBJ1-2
d_call: -
clone_size: -
v_call: TRBV7-2
cdr3_aa: CASSLGGGYTF
cdr3_nt: TGTGCCAGCAGCTTAGGGGGAGGCTACACCTTC

j_call: TRBJ2-4
d_call: -
clone_size: once
v_call: TRBV6-5
cdr3_aa: CASSYQGTGIQYF
cdr3_nt: TGTGCCAGCAGTTATCAGGGGACGGGCATTCAGTACTTC

j_call: TRBJ1-5
d_call: -
clone_size: few
v_call: TRBV7-9
cdr3_aa: CASSLDSAPGNQPQHF
cdr3_nt: TGTGCCAGCAGCTTAGACTCGGCCCCAGGCAATCAGCCCCAGCATTTT

j_call: TRBJ2-2
d_call: TRBD2
clone_size: -
v_call: TRBV2
cdr3_aa: CASSGVPSPLAGGRTGELFF
cdr3_nt: TGTGCCAGCAGTGGTGTCCCCTCCCCGTTAGCGGGAGGACGGACCGGGGAGCTGTTTTTT

j_call: TRBJ2-7
d_call: -
clone_size: once
v_call: TRBV5-4
cdr3_aa: CASSSRGNSYEQYF
cdr3_nt: TGTGCCAGCAGTTCTAGGGGGAATTCCTACGAGCAGTACTTC

j_call: TRBJ1-5
d_call: -
clone_size: -
v_call: TRBV19
cdr3_aa: CASSPESGGTYSNQPQHF
cdr3_nt: TGTGCCAGTAGTCCGGAAAGTGGGGGTACTTATAGCAATCAGCCCCAGCATTTT

j_call: TRBJ2-1
d_call: TRBD2
clone_size: many
v_call: TRBV9
cdr3_aa: CASSVRSGRTDEQFF
cdr3_nt: TGTGCCAGCAGCGTAAGGAGCGGGAGGACGGATGAGCAGTTCTTC

j_call: TRBJ2-1
d_call: -
clone_size: -
v_call: TRBV20-1
cdr3_aa: CSARRALEQFF
cdr3_nt: TGCAGTGCTAGACGGGCGCTTGAGCAGTTCTTC

j_call: TRBJ1-1
d_call: TRBD1
clone_size: -
v_call: TRBV6-4
cdr3_aa: CASSRTGGRTEAFF
cdr3_nt: TGTGCCAGCAGCAGAACAGGGGGGAGGACTGAAGCTTTCTTT

j_call: TRBJ2-1
d_call: -
clone_size: -
v_call: TRBV2
cdr3_aa: CASHKLQGNNEQFF
cdr3_nt: TGTGCCAGCCACAAGTTGCAGGGAAACAATGAGCAGTTCTTC

j_call: TRBJ1-2
d_call: -
clone_size: -
v_call: TRBV14
cdr3_aa: CASSQGVYGYTF
cdr3_nt: TGTGCCAGCAGCCAAGGGGTTTATGGCTACACCTTC

j_call: TRBJ2-5
d_call: TRBD1
clone_size: -
v_call: TRBV16
cdr3_aa: CASSKEQGLQTQYF
cdr3_nt: TGTGCCAGCAGCAAAGAACAGGGGTTACAGACCCAGTACTTC

j_call: TRBJ1-6
d_call: -
clone_size: -
v_call: TRBV30
cdr3_aa: CAWMFADNSPLHF
cdr3_nt: TGTGCCTGGATGTTTGCCGATAATTCACCCCTCCACTTT

j_call: TRBJ2-7
d_call: -
clone_size: few
v_call: TRBV11-2
cdr3_aa: CASSSVGQPYEQYF
cdr3_nt: TGTGCCAGCAGCTCGGTTGGACAGCCCTACGAGCAGTACTTC

j_call: TRBJ2-5
d_call: -
clone_size: once
v_call: TRBV27
cdr3_aa: CASSLSGLLKTQYF
cdr3_nt: TGTGCCAGCAGTTTAAGCGGCCTGTTGAAGACCCAGTACTTC

j_call: TRBJ1-4
d_call: TRBD1
clone_size: -
v_call: TRBV7-9
cdr3_aa: CASSPSGQTTNEKLFF
cdr3_nt: TGTGCCAGCAGCCCCTCGGGACAGACCACTAATGAAAAACTGTTTTTT

j_call: TRBJ1-1
d_call: -
clone_size: -
v_call: TRBV5-4
cdr3_aa: CASSSAVDKNTEAFF
cdr3_nt: TGTGCCAGCAGCTCCGCGGTAGATAAGAACACTGAAGCTTTCTTT

j_call: TRBJ2-3
d_call: -
clone_size: -
v_call: TRBV7-6
cdr3_aa: CASSSRDENTDTQYF
cdr3_nt: TGTGCCAGCAGCTCCCGGGACGAGAACACAGATACGCAGTATTTT

j_call: TRBJ2-2
d_call: TRBD1
clone_size: few
v_call: TRBV4-1
cdr3_aa: CASSLPGQGAKDTGELFF
cdr3_nt: TGCGCCAGCAGCCTCCCGGGACAGGGGGCCAAGGACACCGGGGAGCTGTTTTTT

j_call: TRBJ1-1
d_call: -
clone_size: -
v_call: TRBV5-6
cdr3_aa: CASSWAGVSNTEAFF
cdr3_nt: TGTGCCAGCAGCTGGGCGGGTGTGTCTAACACTGAAGCTTTCTTT